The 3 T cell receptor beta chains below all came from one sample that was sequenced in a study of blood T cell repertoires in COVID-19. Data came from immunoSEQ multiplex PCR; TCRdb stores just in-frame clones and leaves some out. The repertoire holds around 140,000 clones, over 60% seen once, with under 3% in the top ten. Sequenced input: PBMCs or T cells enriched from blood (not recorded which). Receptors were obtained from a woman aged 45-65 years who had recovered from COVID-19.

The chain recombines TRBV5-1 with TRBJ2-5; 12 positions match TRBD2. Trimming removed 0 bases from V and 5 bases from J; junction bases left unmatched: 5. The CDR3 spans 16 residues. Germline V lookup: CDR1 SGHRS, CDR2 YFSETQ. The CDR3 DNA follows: TGCGCCAGCAGCTTGGGGACTAGCGGGAATCGGGAGACCCAGTACTTC. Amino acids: CASSLGTSGNRETQYF.

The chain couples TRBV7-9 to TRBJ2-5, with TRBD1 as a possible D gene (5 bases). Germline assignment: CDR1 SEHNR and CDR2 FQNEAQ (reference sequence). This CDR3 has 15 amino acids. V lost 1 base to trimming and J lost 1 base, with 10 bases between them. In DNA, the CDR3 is TGTGCCAGCAGCTTAGGCGCAGGGCTCCAAGAGACCCAGTACTTC. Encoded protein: CASSLGAGLQETQYF.

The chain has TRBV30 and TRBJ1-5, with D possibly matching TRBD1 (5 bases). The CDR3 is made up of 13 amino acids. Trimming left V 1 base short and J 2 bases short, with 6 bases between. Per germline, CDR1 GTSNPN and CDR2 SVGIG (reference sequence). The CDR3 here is CAWSGGGNQPQHF. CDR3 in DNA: TGTGCCTGGAGTGGGGGGGGCAATCAGCCCCAGCATTTT. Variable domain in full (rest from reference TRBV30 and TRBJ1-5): SQTIHQWPATLVQPVGSPLSLECTVEGTSNPNLYWYRQAAGRGLQLLFYSVGIGQISSEVPQNLSASRPQDRQFILSSKKLLLSDSGFYLCAWSGGGNQPQHFGDGTRLSIL.